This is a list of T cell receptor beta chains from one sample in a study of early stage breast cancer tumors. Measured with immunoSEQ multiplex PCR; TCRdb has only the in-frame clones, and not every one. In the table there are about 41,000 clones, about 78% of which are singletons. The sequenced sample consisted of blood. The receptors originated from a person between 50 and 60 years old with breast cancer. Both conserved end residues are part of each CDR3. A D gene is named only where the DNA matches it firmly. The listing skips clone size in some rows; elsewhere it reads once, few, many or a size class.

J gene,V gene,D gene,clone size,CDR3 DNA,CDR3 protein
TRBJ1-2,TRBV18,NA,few,TGTGCCAGCTCGCCCCTCGGGGGATACGGCTACACCTTC,CASSPLGGYGYTF
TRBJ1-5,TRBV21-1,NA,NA,TGTGCCAACTGGACAGGGTGTAATCAGCCCCAGCATTTT,CANWTGCNQPQHF
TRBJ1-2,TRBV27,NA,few,TGTGCCAGCAGTTTCCGAGGGGGCTATGGCTACACCTTC,CASSFRGGYGYTF
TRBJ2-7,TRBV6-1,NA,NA,TGTGCCTCGACGACTACCTCCTACGAGCAGTACTTC,CASTTTSYEQYF
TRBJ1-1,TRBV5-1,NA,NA,TGCGCCAGCAGCTTGGCCCTCGGGTTGAACACTGAAGCTTTCTTT,CASSLALGLNTEAFF
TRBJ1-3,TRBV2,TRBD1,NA,TGTGCCAGCAGTGACGGAACAGGGGCTTCTGGAAACACCATATATTTT,CASSDGTGASGNTIYF
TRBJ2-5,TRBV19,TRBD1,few,TGTGCCTGTTCCACCCAGGGGGACGGGGCCCAGTACTTC,CACSTQGDGAQYF
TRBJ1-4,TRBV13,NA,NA,TGTGCCAGCAGCACCCGTCTTAAGAGGGCGTCGGCTAATGAAAAACTGTTTTTT,CASSTRLKRASANEKLFF
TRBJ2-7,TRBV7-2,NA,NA,TGTGCCAGCAGCTTAGTGGGGGGAGCTACCTACGAGCAGTACTTC,CASSLVGGATYEQYF
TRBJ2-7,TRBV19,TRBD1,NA,TGTGCCAGTAGTATAGTGGGACAGGGGGCCTACGAGCAGTACTTC,CASSIVGQGAYEQYF
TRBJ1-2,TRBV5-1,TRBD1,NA,TGCGCCAGCAGCTCGGGACAGGGCACTAACTATGGCTACACCTTC,CASSSGQGTNYGYTF
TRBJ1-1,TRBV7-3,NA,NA,TGTGCCAGCAGGAAAATTCGTGGGCCTTGGCCTGAAGCTTTCTTT,CASRKIRGPWPEAFF
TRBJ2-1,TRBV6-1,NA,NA,TGTGCCAGCAGCGCGAGGTACAATGAGCAGTTCTTC,CASSARYNEQFF
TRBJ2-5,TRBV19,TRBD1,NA,TGTGCCAGTAGTGATCCCGGGACAGGGGGCGAAGAGACCCAGTACTTC,CASSDPGTGGEETQYF
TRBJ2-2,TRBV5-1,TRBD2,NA,TGCGCCAGCAGCACACGGGAGGACTACACCGGGGAGCTGTTTTTT,CASSTREDYTGELFF
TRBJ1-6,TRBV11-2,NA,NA,TGTGCCAGCAGCTTACGGAGCCGGCAGGGCACCGCCTATAATTCACCCCTCCACTTT,CASSLRSRQGTAYNSPLHF
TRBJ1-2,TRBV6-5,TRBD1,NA,TGTGCCAGCAGCCAGGGGGCCTCACCTAACTATGGCTACACCTTC,CASSQGASPNYGYTF
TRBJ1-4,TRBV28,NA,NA,TGTGCCAGCAGTTTGGTTCGGGGGAATGAAAAACTGTTTTTT,CASSLVRGNEKLFF
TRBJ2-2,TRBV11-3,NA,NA,TGTGCCAGCAGCCGCCGGGAAGGGAGACTGTTTTTT,CASSRREGRLFF
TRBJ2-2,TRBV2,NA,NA,TGTGCCAGCAGAAACATGGGGCGCACCGGGGAGCTGTTTTTT,CASRNMGRTGELFF
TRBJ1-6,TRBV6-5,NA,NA,TGTGCCAGCAGTTACCGGGGAGGTTCACCCCTCCACTTT,CASSYRGGSPLHF
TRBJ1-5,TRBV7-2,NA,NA,TGCGCCAGCAGCCAACACACGAGCAATCAGCCCCAGCATTTT,CASSQHTSNQPQHF
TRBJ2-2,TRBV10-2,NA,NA,TGCGCCAGCAGTGAAGGAGAACGTGACACCGGGGAGCTGTTTTTT,CASSEGERDTGELFF